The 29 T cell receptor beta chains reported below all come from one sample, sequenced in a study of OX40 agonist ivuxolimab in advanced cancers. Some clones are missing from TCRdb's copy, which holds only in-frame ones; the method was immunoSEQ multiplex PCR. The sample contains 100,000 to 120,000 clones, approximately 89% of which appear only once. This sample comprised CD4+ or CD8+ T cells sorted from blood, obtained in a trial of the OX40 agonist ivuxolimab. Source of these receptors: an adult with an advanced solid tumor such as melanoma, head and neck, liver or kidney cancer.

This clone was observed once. In DNA, the CDR3 is TGTGCCAGCAGCCTCCAACCAGGGGAGGCCTACAATGAGCAGTTCTTC. Its protein product is CASSLQPGEAYNEQFF. The V call is TRBV9, the J call TRBJ2-1, with D tentatively TRBD1 or TRBD2 (6 bases each). The CDR3 length is 16 residues. CDR1 and CDR2 (germline): SGDLS, YYNGEE. V lost 4 bases and J lost 2, with 16 bases in between. Full variable domain (rest looked up from reference TRBV9 and TRBJ2-1): DSGVTQTPKHLITATGQRVTLRCSPRSGDLSVYWYQQSLDQGLQFLIQYYNGEERAKGNILERFSAQQFPDLHSELNLSSLELGDSALYFCASSLQPGEAYNEQFFGPGTRLTVL.

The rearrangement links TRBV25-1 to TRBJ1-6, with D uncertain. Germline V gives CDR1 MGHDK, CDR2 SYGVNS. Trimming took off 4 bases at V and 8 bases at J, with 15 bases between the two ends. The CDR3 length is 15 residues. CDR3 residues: CASSASGRAYSPLHF. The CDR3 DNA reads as TGTGCCAGCAGTGCCTCCGGGAGGGCGTATTCACCCCTCCACTTT.

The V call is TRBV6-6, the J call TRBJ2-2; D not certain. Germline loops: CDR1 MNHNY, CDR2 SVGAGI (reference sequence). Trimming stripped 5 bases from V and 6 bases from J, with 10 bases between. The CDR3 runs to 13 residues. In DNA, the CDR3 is TGTGCCAGCAGTCTTCCATCGCCCGGGGAGCTGTTTTTT. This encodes CASSLPSPGELFF.

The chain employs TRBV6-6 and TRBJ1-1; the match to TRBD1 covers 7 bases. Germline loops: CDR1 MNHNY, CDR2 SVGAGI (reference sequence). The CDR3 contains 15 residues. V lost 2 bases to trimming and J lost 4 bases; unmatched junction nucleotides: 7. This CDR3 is CASSYPDRVRTEAFF. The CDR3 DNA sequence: TGTGCCAGCAGTTACCCCGACAGGGTACGCACTGAAGCTTTCTTT.

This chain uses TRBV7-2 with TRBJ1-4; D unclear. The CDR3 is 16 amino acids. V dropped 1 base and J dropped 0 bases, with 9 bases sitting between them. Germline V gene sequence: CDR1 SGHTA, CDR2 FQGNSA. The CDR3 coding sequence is TGTGCCAGCAGCTTAGAAACAGAGACAACTAATGAAAAACTGTTTTTT. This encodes CASSLETETTNEKLFF. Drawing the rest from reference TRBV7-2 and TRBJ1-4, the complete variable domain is GAGVSQSPSNKVTEKGKDVELRCDPISGHTALYWYRQSLGQGLEFLIYFQGNSAPDKSGLPSDRFSAERTGGSVSTLTIQRTQQEDSAVYLCASSLETETTNEKLFFGSGTQLSVL.

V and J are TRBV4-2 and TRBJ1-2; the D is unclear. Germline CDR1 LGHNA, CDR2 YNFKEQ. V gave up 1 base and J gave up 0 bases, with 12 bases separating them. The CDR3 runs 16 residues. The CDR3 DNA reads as TGTGCCAGCAGCCAAGGGAGTCGGTATTCTAACTATGGCTACACCTTC. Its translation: CASSQGSRYSNYGYTF.

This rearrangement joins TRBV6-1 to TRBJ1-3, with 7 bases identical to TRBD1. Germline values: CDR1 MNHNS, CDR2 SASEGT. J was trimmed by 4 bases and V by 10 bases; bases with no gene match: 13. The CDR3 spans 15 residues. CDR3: CATLQGINIGNTIYF. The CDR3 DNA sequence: TGTGCCACCCTACAGGGGATTAACATAGGAAACACCATATATTTT.

The DNA of the CDR3 is TGTGCCAGCAGCTTAGCGACAGGGGTGAACACTGAAGCTTTCTTT. Protein product: CASSLATGVNTEAFF. The chain combines TRBV11-2 with TRBJ1-1; TRBD1 matches 8 bases. This CDR3 has 15 amino acids. Per the germline V gene, CDR1 is SGHAT and CDR2 is FQNNGV. The V segment lost 1 base and the J segment 0 bases; nucleotides outside the gene matches: 1.

This CDR3 reads CAWSVQLFVYGYTF. CDR3 DNA: TGTGCCTGGAGTGTACAGCTATTTGTCTATGGCTACACCTTC. The rearrangement uses TRBV30 and TRBJ1-2; D uncertain. CDR1 is GTSNPN, CDR2 SVGIG, per germline (reference sequence). V gave up 0 bases and J gave up 4 bases, with 12 bases separating them. The CDR3 consists of 14 residues.

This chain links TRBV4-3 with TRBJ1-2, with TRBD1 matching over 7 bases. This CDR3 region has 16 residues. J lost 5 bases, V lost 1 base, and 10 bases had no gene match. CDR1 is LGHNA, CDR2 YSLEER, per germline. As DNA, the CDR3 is TGCGCCAGCAGCCAAGTAATGACAGGGAGGGAGTATGGCTACACCTTC. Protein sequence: CASSQVMTGREYGYTF.

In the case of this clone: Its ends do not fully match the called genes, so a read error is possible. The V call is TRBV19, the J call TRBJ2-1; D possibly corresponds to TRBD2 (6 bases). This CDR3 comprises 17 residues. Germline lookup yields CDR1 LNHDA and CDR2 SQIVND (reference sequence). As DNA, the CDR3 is TGTGCCAGTAGAATAGGAGGGGACTGGGATTCCTACAATGAGCAGTTCTTC. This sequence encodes CASRIGGDWDSYNEQFF.

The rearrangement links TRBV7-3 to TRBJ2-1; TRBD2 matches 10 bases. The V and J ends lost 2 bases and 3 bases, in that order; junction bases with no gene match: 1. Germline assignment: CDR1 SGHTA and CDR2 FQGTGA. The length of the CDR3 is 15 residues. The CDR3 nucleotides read TGTGCCAGCAGCTTAGAGCGGGAGGGCTACAATGAGCAGTTCTTC. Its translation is CASSLEREGYNEQFF.

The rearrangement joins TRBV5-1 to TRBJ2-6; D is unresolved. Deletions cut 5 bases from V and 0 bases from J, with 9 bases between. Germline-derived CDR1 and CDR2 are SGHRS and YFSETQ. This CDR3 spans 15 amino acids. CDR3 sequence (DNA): TGCGCCAGCAGTCGGTACAGCTCTGGGGCCAACGTCCTGACTTTC. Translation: CASSRYSSGANVLTF.

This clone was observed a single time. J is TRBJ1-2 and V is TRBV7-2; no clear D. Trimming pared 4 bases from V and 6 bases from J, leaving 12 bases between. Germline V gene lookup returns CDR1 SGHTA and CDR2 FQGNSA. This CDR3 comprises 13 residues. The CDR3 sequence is CASSWEDGDGYTF. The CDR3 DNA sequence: TGTGCCAGCAGCTGGGAGGATGGGGATGGCTACACCTTC. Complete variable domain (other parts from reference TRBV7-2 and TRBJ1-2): GAGVSQSPSNKVTEKGKDVELRCDPISGHTALYWYRQSLGQGLEFLIYFQGNSAPDKSGLPSDRFSAERTGGSVSTLTIQRTQQEDSAVYLCASSWEDGDGYTFGSGTRLTVV.

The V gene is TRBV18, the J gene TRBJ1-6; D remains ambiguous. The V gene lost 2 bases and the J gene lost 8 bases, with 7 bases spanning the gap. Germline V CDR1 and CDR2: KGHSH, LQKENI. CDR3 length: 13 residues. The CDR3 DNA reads TGTGCCAGCTCACCAAATGAGGATTCACCCCTCCACTTT. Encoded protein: CASSPNEDSPLHF.

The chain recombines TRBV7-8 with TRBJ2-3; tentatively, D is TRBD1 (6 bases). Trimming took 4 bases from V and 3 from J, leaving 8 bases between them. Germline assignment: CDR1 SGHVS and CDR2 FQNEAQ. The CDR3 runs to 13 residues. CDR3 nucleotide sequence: TGTGCCAGCAGCTCGGACAGTACAGATACGCAGTATTTT. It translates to CASSSDSTDTQYF.

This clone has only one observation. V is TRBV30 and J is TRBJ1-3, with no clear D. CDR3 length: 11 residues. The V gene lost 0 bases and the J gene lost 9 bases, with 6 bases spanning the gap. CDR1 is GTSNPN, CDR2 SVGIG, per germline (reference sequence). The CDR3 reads CAWSVGGTIYF. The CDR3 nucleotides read TGTGCCTGGAGTGTAGGAGGCACCATATATTTT.

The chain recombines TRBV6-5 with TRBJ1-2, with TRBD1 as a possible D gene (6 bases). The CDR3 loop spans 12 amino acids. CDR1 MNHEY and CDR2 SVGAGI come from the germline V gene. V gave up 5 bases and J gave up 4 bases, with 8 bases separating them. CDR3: CASSLDSYGYTF. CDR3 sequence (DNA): TGTGCCAGCAGTCTGGACAGCTATGGCTACACCTTC.

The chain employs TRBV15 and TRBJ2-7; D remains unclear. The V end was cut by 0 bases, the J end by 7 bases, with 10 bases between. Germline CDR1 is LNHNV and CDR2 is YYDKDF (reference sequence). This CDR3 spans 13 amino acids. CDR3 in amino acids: CATSRELGREQYF. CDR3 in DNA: TGTGCCACCAGCAGAGAGTTGGGCAGGGAGCAGTACTTC. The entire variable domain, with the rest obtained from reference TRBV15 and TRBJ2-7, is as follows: DAMVIQNPRYQVTQFGKPVTLSCSQTLNHNVMYWYQQKSSQAPKLLFHYYDKDFNNEADTPDNFQSRRPNTSFCFLDIRSPGLGDTAMYLCATSRELGREQYFGPGTRLTVT.

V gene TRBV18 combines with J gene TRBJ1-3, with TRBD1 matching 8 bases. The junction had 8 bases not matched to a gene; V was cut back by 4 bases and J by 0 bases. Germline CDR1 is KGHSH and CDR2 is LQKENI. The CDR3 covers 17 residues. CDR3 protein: CASSLYSTGGSGNTIYF. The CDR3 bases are TGTGCCAGCTCACTATATTCTACAGGGGGCTCTGGAAACACCATATATTTT.

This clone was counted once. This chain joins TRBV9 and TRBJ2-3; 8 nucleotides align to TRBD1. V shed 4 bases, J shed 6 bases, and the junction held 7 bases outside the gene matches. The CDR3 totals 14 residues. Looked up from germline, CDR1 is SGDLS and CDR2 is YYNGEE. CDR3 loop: CASSLQGVRDTQYF. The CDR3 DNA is TGTGCCAGCAGCCTACAGGGGGTAAGGGATACGCAGTATTTT. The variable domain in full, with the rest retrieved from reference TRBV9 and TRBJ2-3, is DSGVTQTPKHLITATGQRVTLRCSPRSGDLSVYWYQQSLDQGLQFLIQYYNGEERAKGNILERFSAQQFPDLHSELNLSSLELGDSALYFCASSLQGVRDTQYFGPGTRLTVL.

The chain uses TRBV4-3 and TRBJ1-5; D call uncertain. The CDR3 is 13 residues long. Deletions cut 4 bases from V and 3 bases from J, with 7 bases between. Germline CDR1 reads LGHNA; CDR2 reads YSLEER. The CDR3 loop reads CASSRQLNQPQHF. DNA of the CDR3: TGCGCCAGCAGCCGACAACTCAATCAGCCCCAGCATTTT.

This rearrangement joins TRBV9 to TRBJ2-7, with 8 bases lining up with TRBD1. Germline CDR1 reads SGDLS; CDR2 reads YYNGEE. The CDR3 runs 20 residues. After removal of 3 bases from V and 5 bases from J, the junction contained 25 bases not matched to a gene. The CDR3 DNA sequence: TGTGCCAGCAGCGGCGACAGGGGTGGGGGTAGGTCCCTAGGTTCGGACGAGCAGTACTTC. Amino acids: CASSGDRGGGRSLGSDEQYF. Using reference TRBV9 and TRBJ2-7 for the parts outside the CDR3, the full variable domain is DSGVTQTPKHLITATGQRVTLRCSPRSGDLSVYWYQQSLDQGLQFLIQYYNGEERAKGNILERFSAQQFPDLHSELNLSSLELGDSALYFCASSGDRGGGRSLGSDEQYFGPGTRLTVT.

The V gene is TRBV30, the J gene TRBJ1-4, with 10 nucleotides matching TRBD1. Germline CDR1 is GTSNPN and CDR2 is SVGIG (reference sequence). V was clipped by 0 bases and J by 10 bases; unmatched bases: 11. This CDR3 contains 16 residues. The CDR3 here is CAWSVSGTGEEGKLFF. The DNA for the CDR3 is TGTGCCTGGAGTGTCTCCGGGACAGGGGAAGAAGGAAAACTGTTTTTT. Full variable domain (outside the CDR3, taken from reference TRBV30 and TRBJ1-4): SQTIHQWPATLVQPVGSPLSLECTVEGTSNPNLYWYRQAAGRGLQLLFYSVGIGQISSEVPQNLSASRPQDRQFILSSKKLLLSDSGFYLCAWSVSGTGEEGKLFFGSGTQLSVL.

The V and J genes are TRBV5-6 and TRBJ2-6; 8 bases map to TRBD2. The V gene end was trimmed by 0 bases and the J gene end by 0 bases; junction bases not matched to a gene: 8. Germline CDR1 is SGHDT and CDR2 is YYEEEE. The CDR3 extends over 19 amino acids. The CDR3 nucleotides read TGTGCCAGCAGCTTGGTTGGAGGACTAGCCTTCTCTGGGGCCAACGTCCTGACTTTC. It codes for CASSLVGGLAFSGANVLTF.

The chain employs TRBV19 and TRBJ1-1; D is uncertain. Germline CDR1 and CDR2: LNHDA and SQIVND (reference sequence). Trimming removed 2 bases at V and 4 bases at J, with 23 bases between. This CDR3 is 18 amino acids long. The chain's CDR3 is CASSIRRVSSFDPTEAFF. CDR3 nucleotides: TGTGCCAGTAGTATACGGAGGGTATCAAGTTTCGATCCCACTGAAGCTTTCTTT. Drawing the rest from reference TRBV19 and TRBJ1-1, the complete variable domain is DGGITQSPKYLFRKEGQNVTLSCEQNLNHDAMYWYRQDPGQGLRLIYYSQIVNDFQKGDIAEGYSVSREKKESFPLTVTSAQKNPTAFYLCASSIRRVSSFDPTEAFFGQGTRLTVV.

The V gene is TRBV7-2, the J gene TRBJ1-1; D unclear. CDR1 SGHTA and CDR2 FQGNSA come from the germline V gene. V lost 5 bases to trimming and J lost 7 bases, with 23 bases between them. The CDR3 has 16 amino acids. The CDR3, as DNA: TGTGCCAGCAGCCTAAGTCGGGTCTCCGGGAGAGGTGAAGCTTTCTTT. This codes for CASSLSRVSGRGEAFF.

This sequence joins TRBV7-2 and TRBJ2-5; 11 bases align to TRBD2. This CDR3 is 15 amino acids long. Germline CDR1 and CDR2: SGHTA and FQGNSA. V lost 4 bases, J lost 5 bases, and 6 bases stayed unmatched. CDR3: CASSSRLAGQETQYF. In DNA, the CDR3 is TGTGCCAGCAGCTCACGACTAGCGGGGCAGGAGACCCAGTACTTC.

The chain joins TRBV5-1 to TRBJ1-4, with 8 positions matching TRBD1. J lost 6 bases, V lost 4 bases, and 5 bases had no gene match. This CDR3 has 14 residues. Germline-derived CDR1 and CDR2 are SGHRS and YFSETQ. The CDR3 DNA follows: TGCGCCAGCAGCAGAGGGACAGGAGATGAAAAACTGTTTTTT. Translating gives CASSRGTGDEKLFF.